The entry that follows covers one TCR beta chain sequence. This sample is drawn from a study of neurological immune-mediated disorders. TCRdb called the 5' RACE reads again in MiXCR, with one record for every CDR3 protein. The sample consists of about 55,000 distinct CDR3 sequences, around 3.6% of them appearing once. CDR3 length equals 13 residues. The V and J ends lost 3 bases and 3 bases respectively, with 9 bases between them. V usage is TRBV12-3 or TRBV12-4 and J usage is TRBJ2-7; a weak D match, TRBD1 (5 bases). The receptor was isolated from a man aged 30 to 39 with multiple sclerosis. Sequencing was carried out using PBMCs. The chain's CDR3 is CASSLIGDYEQYF. CDR3 nucleotide sequence: TGTGCCAGCAGTTTGATAGGGGACTACGAGCAGTACTTC.